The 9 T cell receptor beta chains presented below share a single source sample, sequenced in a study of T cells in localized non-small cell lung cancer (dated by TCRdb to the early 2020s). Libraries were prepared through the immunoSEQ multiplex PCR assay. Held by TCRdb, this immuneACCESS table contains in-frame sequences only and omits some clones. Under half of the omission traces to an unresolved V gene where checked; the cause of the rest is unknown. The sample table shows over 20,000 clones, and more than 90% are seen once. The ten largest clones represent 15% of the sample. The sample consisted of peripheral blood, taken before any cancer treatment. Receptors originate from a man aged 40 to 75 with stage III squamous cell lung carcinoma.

DNA for the CDR3: TGTGCCTGGACCGGCGGGGCTACAGAGCAGTACTTC. Amino acids: CAWTGGATEQYF. The V call is TRBV30, the J call TRBJ2-7; D is possibly TRBD2 (6 bases). This CDR3 has 12 residues. The V gene lost 4 bases and the J gene lost 7 bases, with 14 bases spanning the gap. Germline V gives CDR1 GTSNPN, CDR2 SVGIG (reference sequence).

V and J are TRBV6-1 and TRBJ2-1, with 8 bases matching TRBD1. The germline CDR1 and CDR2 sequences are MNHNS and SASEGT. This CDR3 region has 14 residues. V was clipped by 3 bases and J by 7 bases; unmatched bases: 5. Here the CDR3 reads CASSDETGVNEQFF. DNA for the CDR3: TGTGCCAGCAGTGATGAGACAGGGGTTAATGAGCAGTTCTTC.

As DNA, the CDR3 is TGTGCCAGTAGTATGCCTAGCGGAGGCATAGATACGCAGTATTTT. Its translation: CASSMPSGGIDTQYF. V usage is TRBV19 and J usage is TRBJ2-3, with 7 bases fitting TRBD2. Germline V gene data show CDR1 as LNHDA and CDR2 as SQIVND (reference sequence). Losses at the gene ends were 3 bases for V and 5 bases for J; bases not matched to a gene: 8. The CDR3 has 15 amino acids.

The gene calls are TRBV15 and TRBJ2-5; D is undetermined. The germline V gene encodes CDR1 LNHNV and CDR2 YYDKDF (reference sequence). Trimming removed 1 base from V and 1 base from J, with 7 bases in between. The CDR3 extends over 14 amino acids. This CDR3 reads CATSRGEFQETQYF. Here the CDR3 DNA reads TGTGCCACCAGCAGAGGCGAGTTCCAAGAGACCCAGTACTTC.

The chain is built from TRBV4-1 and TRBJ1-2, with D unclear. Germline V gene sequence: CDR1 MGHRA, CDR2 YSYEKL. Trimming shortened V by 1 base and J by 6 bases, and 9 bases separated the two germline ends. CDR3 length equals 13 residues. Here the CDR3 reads CASSQAPGDGYTF. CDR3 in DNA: TGCGCCAGCAGCCAAGCCCCGGGAGATGGCTACACCTTC.

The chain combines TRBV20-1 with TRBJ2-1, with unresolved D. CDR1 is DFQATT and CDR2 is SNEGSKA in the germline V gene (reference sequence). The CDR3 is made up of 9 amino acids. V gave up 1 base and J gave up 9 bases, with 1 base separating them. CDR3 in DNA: TGCAGTGCTAGAGCTGAGCAGTTCTTC. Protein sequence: CSARAEQFF.

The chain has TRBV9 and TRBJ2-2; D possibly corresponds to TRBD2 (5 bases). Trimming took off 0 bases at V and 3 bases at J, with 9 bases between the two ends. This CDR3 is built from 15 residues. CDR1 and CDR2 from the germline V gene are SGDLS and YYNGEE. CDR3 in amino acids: CASSVVSSYTGELFF. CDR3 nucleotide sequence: TGTGCCAGCAGCGTAGTGTCTAGCTACACCGGGGAGCTGTTTTTT.

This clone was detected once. The CDR3 spells CASGERWGAYNEQFF. The CDR3 DNA sequence: TGTGCCAGTGGGGAGAGGTGGGGCGCCTACAATGAGCAGTTCTTC. The rearrangement uses TRBV19 and TRBJ2-1; D tentatively reads TRBD1 or TRBD2 (5 bases each). The CDR3 length is 15 residues. V was cut by 8 bases and J by 2 bases, with 16 bases left in between. Germline V gene data show CDR1 as LNHDA and CDR2 as SQIVND (reference sequence). Together with reference TRBV19 and TRBJ2-1, the CDR3 gives the full variable domain: DGGITQSPKYLFRKEGQNVTLSCEQNLNHDAMYWYRQDPGQGLRLIYYSQIVNDFQKGDIAEGYSVSREKKESFPLTVTSAQKNPTAFYLCASGERWGAYNEQFFGPGTRLTVL.

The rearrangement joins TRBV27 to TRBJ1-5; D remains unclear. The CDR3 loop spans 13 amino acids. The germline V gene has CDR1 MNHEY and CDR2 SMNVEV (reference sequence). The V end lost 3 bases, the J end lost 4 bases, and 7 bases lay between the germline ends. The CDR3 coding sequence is TGTGCCAGCAGTTTGGGGAGAAATCAGCCCCAGCATTTT. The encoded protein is CASSLGRNQPQHF.